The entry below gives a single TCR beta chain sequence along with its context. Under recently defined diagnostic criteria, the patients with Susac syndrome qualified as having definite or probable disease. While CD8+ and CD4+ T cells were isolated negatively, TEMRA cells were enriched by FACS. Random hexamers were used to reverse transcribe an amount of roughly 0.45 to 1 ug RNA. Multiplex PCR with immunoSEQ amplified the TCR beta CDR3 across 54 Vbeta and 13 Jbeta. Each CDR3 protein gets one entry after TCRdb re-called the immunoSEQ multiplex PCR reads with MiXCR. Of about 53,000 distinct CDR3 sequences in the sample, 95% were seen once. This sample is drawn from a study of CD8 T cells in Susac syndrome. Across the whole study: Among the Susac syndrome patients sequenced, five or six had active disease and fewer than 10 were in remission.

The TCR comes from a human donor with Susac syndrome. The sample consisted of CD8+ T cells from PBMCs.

CDR3 residues: CASSPIQGGEAFF. CDR3 nucleotides: TGTGCCAGCAGCCCGATACAGGGAGGGGAAGCTTTCTTT. The genes are TRBV11-2 and TRBJ1-1, with a tentative D call TRBD1 (6 bases). This CDR3 has 13 residues. In germline, CDR1 is SGHAT, CDR2 FQNNGV. Between the trimmed V and J ends, which lost 5 bases and 8 bases, there was a span of 15 bases.